Reported below is one T cell receptor beta chain. V dropped 5 bases and J dropped 2 bases, with 12 bases sitting between them. Germline CDR1 and CDR2: SEHNR and FQNEAQ (reference sequence). This CDR3 region has 14 residues. The record originates from a study of blood T cell repertoires in COVID-19. The protocol was immunoSEQ multiplex PCR, while the TCRdb copy is restricted to in-frame clones and leaves out a portion. The sample has 350,000 to 450,000 clones; more than 70% are singletons. The source is an older woman with COVID-19, enrolled during active disease. This chain uses TRBV7-9 with TRBJ1-1; D is uncertain. The sample comprised peripheral blood. CDR3 in DNA: TGTGCCAGCAGCCAGGCAAAGCATAACACTGAAGCTTTCTTT. Protein sequence: CASSQAKHNTEAFF. Drawing the rest from reference TRBV7-9 and TRBJ1-1, the complete variable domain is DTGVSQNPRHKITKRGQNVTFRCDPISEHNRLYWYRQTLGQGPEFLTYFQNEAQLEKSRLLSDRFSAERPKGSFSTLEIQRTEQGDSAMYLCASSQAKHNTEAFFGQGTRLTVV.